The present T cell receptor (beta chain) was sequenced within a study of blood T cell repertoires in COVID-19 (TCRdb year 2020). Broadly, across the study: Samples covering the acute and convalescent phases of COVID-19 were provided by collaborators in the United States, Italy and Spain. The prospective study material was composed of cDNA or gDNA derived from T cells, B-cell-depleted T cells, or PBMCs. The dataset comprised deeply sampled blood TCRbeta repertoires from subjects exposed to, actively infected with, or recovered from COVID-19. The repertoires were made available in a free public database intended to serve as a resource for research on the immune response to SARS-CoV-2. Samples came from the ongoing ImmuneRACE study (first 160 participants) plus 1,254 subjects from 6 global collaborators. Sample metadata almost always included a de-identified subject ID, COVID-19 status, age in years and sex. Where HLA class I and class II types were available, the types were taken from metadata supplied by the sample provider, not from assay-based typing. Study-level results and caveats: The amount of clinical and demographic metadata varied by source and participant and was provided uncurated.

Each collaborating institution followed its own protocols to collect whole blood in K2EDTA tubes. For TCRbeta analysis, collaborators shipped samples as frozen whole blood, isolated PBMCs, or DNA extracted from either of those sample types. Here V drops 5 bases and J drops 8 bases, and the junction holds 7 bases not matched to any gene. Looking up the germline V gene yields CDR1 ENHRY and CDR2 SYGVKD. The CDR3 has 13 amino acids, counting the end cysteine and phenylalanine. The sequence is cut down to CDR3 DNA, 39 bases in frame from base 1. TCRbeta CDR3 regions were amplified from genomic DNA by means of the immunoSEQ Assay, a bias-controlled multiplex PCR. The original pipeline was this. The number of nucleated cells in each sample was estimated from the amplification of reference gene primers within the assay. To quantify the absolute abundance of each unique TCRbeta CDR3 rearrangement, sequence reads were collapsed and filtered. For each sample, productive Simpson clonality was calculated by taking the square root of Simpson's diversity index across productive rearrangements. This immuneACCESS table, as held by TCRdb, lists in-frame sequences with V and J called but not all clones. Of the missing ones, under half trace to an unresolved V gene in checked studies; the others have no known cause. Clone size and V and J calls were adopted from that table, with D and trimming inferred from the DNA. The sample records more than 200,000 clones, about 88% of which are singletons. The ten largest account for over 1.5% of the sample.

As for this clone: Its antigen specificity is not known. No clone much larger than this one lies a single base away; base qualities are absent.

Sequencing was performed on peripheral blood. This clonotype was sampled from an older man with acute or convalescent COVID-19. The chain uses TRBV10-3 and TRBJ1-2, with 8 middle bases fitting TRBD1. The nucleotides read TGTGCCATCAGTATCCAGGGGGCGGAGGGCTACACCTTC. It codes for CAISIQGAEGYTF.